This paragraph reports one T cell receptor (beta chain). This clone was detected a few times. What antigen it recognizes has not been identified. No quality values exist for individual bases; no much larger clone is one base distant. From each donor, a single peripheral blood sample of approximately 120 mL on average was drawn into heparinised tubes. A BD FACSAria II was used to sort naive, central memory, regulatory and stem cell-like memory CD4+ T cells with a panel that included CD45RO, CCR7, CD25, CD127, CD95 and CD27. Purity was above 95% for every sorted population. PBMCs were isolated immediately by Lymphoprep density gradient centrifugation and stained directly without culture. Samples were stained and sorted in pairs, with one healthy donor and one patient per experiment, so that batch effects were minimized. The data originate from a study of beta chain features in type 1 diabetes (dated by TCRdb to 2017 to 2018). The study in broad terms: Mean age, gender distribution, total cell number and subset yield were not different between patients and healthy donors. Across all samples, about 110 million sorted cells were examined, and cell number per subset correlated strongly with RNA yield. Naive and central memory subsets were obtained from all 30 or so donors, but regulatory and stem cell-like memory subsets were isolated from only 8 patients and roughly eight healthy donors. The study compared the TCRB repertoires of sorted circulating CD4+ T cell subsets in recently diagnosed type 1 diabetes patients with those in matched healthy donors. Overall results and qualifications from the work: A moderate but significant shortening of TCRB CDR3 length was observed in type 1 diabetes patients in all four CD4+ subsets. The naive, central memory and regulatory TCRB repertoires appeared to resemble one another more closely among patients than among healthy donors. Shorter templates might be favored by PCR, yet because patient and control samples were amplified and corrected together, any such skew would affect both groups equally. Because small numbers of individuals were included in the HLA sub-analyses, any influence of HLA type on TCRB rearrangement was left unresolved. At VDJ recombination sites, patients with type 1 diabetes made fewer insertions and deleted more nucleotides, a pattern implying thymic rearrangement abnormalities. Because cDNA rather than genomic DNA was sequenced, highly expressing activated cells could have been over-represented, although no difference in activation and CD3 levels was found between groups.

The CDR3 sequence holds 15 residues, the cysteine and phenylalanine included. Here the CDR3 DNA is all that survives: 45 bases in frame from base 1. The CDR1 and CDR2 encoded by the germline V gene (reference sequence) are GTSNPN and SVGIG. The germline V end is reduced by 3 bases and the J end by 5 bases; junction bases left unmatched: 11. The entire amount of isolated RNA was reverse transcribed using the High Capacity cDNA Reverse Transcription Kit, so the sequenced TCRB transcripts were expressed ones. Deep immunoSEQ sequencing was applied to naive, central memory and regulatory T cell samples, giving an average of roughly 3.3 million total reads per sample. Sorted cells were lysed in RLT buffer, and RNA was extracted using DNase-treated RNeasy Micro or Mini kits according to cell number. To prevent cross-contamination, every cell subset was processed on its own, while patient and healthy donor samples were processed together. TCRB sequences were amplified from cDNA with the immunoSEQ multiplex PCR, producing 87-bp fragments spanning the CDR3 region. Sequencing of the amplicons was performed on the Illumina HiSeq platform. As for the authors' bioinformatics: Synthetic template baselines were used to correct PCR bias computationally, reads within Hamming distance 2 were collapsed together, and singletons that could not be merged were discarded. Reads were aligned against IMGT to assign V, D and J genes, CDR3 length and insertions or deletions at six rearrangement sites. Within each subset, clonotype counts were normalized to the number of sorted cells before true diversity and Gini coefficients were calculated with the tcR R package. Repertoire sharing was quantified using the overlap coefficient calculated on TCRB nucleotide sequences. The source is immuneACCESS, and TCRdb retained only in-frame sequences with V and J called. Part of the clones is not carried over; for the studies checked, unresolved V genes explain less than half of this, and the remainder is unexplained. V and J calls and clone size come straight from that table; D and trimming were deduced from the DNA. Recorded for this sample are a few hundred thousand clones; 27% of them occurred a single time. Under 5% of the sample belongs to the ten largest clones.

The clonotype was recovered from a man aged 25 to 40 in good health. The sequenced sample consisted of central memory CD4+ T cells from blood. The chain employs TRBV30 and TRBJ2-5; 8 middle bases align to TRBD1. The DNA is TGTGCCTGGAGATCCGGACAGGGAGGACGGGAGACCCAGTACTTC. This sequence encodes CAWRSGQGGRETQYF.